Below, 14 T cell receptor beta chains from the same sample are listed, as sequenced in a study of blood T cell repertoires in COVID-19. The repertoire was sequenced with immunoSEQ multiplex PCR; TCRdb's copy has only in-frame clones and lacks some. The data contain approximately 170,000 clones, under 85% of them singletons. The source material was peripheral blood. These receptor sequences come from a woman in her 70s with COVID-19, enrolled during active disease.

Only one count was recorded for this clone. This rearrangement joins TRBV5-1 to TRBJ2-2; 7 bases line up with TRBD2. The CDR3 is 15 residues long. V lost 4 bases, J lost 4 bases, and 7 bases stayed unmatched. Germline CDR1 SGHRS, CDR2 YFSETQ. CDR3 protein: CASSMGGSPTGELFF. For the CDR3, the DNA is TGCGCCAGCAGCATGGGCGGGAGTCCCACCGGGGAGCTGTTTTTT.

The rearrangement joins TRBV7-2 to TRBJ2-5; the match to TRBD2 covers 9 bases. The germline V gene encodes CDR1 SGHTA and CDR2 FQGNSA. The CDR3 consists of 17 residues. V dropped 4 bases and J dropped 5; count of bases not matched to a gene: 14. DNA for the CDR3: TGTGCCAGCAGCTGGTCCGGGGCTAGCGGGAATAAGGAGACCCAGTACTTC. The encoded protein is CASSWSGASGNKETQYF.

The CDR3 spells CASSEAASIIYGNEQFF. CDR3 nucleotide sequence: TGTGCCAGCAGCGAGGCCGCTAGCATAATATATGGGAATGAGCAGTTCTTC. The chain combines TRBV9 with TRBJ2-1; tentatively, D is TRBD2 (5 bases). The CDR3 sequence is 17 residues long. The V gene's germline CDR1 is SGDLS and CDR2 YYNGEE. The germline V and J ends were trimmed by 3 bases and 7 bases, with 23 bases remaining between them.

The chain recombines TRBV5-5 with TRBJ2-1; 11 nucleotides match TRBD2. The CDR3 totals 15 residues. CDR1 is SGHKS, CDR2 YYEKEE, per germline (reference sequence). Trimming cost V 3 bases and J 5 bases; bases outside gene matches: 4. The CDR3 nucleotides are TGTGCCAGCAGCTCACTAGCGGGAGTTCACAATGAGCAGTTCTTC. Translated, it gives CASSSLAGVHNEQFF.

The sample holds one count of this clone. The chain recombines TRBV19 with TRBJ1-2; 10 bases match TRBD1. Germline V gene lookup returns CDR1 LNHDA and CDR2 SQIVND (reference sequence). CDR3 length equals 13 residues. After removal of 5 bases from V and 13 bases from J, the junction contained 10 bases not matched to a gene. CDR3 in amino acids: CASSARDRGHFTF. In nucleotides, the CDR3 is TGTGCCAGTAGTGCACGGGACAGGGGTCATTTCACCTTC. The whole variable domain, remainder taken from reference TRBV19 and TRBJ1-2, is DGGITQSPKYLFRKEGQNVTLSCEQNLNHDAMYWYRQDPGQGLRLIYYSQIVNDFQKGDIAEGYSVSREKKESFPLTVTSAQKNPTAFYLCASSARDRGHFTFGSGTRLTVV.

This clone was detected only a few times. The chain carries TRBV28 and TRBJ1-1; tentative D call: TRBD1 (5 bases). V shed 5 bases and J shed 8 bases, with 12 bases lying between them. Germline CDR1 MDHEN, CDR2 SYDVKM. This CDR3 region has 12 residues. As DNA, the CDR3 is TGTGCCAGCAGTCTCCAGGGTCTGGAAGCTTTCTTT. Translation gives CASSLQGLEAFF. Based on the CDR3 plus reference TRBV28 and TRBJ1-1, the full variable domain is DVKVTQSSRYLVKRTGEKVFLECVQDMDHENMFWYRQDPGLGLRLIYFSYDVKMKEKGDIPEGYSVSREKKERFSLILESASTNQTSMYLCASSLQGLEAFFGQGTRLTVV.

The J gene is TRBJ1-1, the V gene TRBV11-3; D might be TRBD1 (5 bases). Germline V lookup: CDR1 SGHNT, CDR2 YENEEA. Trimming removed 3 bases at V and 7 bases at J, with 12 bases between. CDR3 length equals 13 residues. DNA of the CDR3: TGTGCCAGCAGCTTGGGGAACGGGGGTGAAGCTTTCTTT. Translated: CASSLGNGGEAFF.

The chain carries TRBV28 and TRBJ1-1, with 7 bases aligning to TRBD1. Looked up from germline, CDR1 is MDHEN and CDR2 is SYDVKM. The CDR3 contains 14 residues. V lost 3 bases, J lost 7 bases, and 8 bases stayed unmatched. The CDR3 here is CASSLRTGDREAFF. The CDR3 region has the DNA TGTGCCAGCAGTTTGAGGACAGGTGATCGTGAAGCTTTCTTT.

This clone turned up a few times. The rearrangement joins TRBV24-1 to TRBJ2-3; possible D gene TRBD2, 6 bases. Germline loops: CDR1 KGHDR, CDR2 SFDVKD. The CDR3 totals 15 residues. With 4 bases removed from V and 6 bases from J, the gap between germline ends came to 16 bases. The CDR3 nucleotides read TGTGCCACCAGTGAGGCGGGGCCCCAAATGGATACGCAGTATTTT. As protein: CATSEAGPQMDTQYF.

A note on this clone: This sample also contains other DNA sequences that code for the same CDR3. This chain joins TRBV5-1 and TRBJ2-2; TRBD2 might be the D (7 bases). V lost 0 bases, J lost 3 bases, and 9 bases lay in between. Germline assignment: CDR1 SGHRS and CDR2 YFSETQ. The CDR3 is made up of 15 amino acids. The chain's CDR3 is CASSLEGGYTGELFF. The CDR3, as DNA: TGCGCCAGCAGCTTGGAGGGGGGGTACACCGGGGAGCTGTTTTTT.

The CDR3 DNA sequence: TGTGCCAGCAGCCTAGGGACTAGCGGGAGGGGACCCTACGAGCAGTACTTC. The encoded protein is CASSLGTSGRGPYEQYF. The chain recombines TRBV7-8 with TRBJ2-7; 16 nucleotides line up with TRBD2. The germline V gene encodes CDR1 SGHVS and CDR2 FQNEAQ. The V segment lost 5 bases and the J segment 2 bases; nucleotides outside the gene matches: 6. The CDR3 is 17 residues long.

This chain uses TRBV9 with TRBJ1-5; 8 nucleotides align to TRBD1. The length of the CDR3 is 15 residues. Per germline, CDR1 SGDLS and CDR2 YYNGEE. Trimming removed 4 bases from V and 4 bases from J; junction bases left unmatched: 7. Here the CDR3 DNA reads TGTGCCAGCAGCCGTGGCAGGGGGCGTAATCAGCCCCAGCATTTT. Amino acid sequence: CASSRGRGRNQPQHF.

The rearrangement joins TRBV9 to TRBJ1-6, with unresolved D. The V gene's germline CDR1 is SGDLS and CDR2 YYNGEE. There are 16 residues in the CDR3. V lost 3 bases, J lost 8 bases, and 18 bases lay in between. CDR3 nucleotides: TGTGCCAGCAGCGCCGAGCCCTACAGCAGTTATTCACCCCTCCACTTT. Protein product: CASSAEPYSSYSPLHF. Full variable domain (missing parts from reference TRBV9 and TRBJ1-6): DSGVTQTPKHLITATGQRVTLRCSPRSGDLSVYWYQQSLDQGLQFLIQYYNGEERAKGNILERFSAQQFPDLHSELNLSSLELGDSALYFCASSAEPYSSYSPLHFGNGTRLTVT.

This chain joins TRBV30 and TRBJ2-1, with D maybe TRBD2 (5 bases). The V gene lost 1 base and the J gene lost 5 bases, with 12 bases spanning the gap. This CDR3 is 14 amino acids long. Germline lookup yields CDR1 GTSNPN and CDR2 SVGIG (reference sequence). CDR3 residues: CAWSAGLPNNEQFF. CDR3 coding DNA: TGTGCCTGGAGTGCCGGACTCCCGAACAATGAGCAGTTCTTC.